Listed below are T cell receptor beta chains from one sample, sequenced in a study of OX40 agonist ivuxolimab in advanced cancers. Sequencing used immunoSEQ multiplex PCR; TCRdb keeps in-frame clones, though not all of them. This table holds about 78,000 clones, approximately 90% found once. This specimen was CD4+ or CD8+ T cells sorted from blood, taken in a trial of the OX40 agonist ivuxolimab. The receptors derive from an adult with an advanced solid tumor such as melanoma, head and neck, liver or kidney cancer. Each CDR3 is given with its conserved first and last residue. D genes are given only for firm matches. Size is omitted from some rows. Given values are once, few, many or a class for expanded clones.

V	D	size	J	DNA	CDR3
TRBV5-1	-	-	TRBJ1-2	TGCGCCAGCAGCTTGGGGGGTAACTATGGCTACACCTTC	CASSLGGNYGYTF
TRBV5-4	-	-	TRBJ2-1	TGTGCCAGCAGCTTGGAAGGGGCAGGGTGGAATGAGCAGTTCTTC	CASSLEGAGWNEQFF
TRBV29-1	-	once	TRBJ2-7	TGCAGCGTTGCCCCGGACACCTACGAGCAGTACTTC	CSVAPDTYEQYF
TRBV6-5	-	-	TRBJ1-1	TGTGCCAGCAGTACCGCGCGACTGAACACTGAAGCTTTCTTT	CASSTARLNTEAFF
TRBV7-2	-	-	TRBJ1-1	TGTGCCAGCAGCTTCCGGGCCATGAACACTGAAGCTTTCTTT	CASSFRAMNTEAFF
TRBV20-1	-	-	TRBJ1-3	TGCAGTGCTATCGGAAACACCATATATTTT	CSAIGNTIYF
TRBV30	-	-	TRBJ2-6	TGTGCCTGGGACAGGAGCTCTGGGGCCAACGTCCTGACTTTC	CAWDRSSGANVLTF
TRBV11-2	-	-	TRBJ2-7	TGTGCCAGCAGCTTTGGACAGATTCCCCCCTACGAGCAGTACTTC	CASSFGQIPPYEQYF
TRBV28	-	-	TRBJ2-1	TGTGCCAGCAGTGCCCACCACAATGAGCAGTTCTTC	CASSAHHNEQFF
TRBV7-9	-	-	TRBJ2-5	TGTGCCAGCAGCTTAGGGTCGGAACGGGGGACCCAGTACTTC	CASSLGSERGTQYF
TRBV5-1	TRBD1	-	TRBJ2-6	TGCGCCAGCAGCGACGGGACAGGGGGTCCCTCTGGGGCCAACGTCCTGACTTTC	CASSDGTGGPSGANVLTF
TRBV18	-	-	TRBJ1-2	TGTGCCAGCTCACCCGCGAACGGGAGGACTAACTATGGCTACACCTTC	CASSPANGRTNYGYTF
TRBV20-1	-	once	TRBJ2-7	TGCAGTGCTAGACAGTCCTACGAGCAGTACTTC	CSARQSYEQYF
TRBV5-1	-	-	TRBJ1-2	TGCGCCAGCAGCTTGATCGATACCTATGGCTACACCTTC	CASSLIDTYGYTF
TRBV5-6	-	-	TRBJ1-1	TGTGCCAGCAGCCTCGGCCCGCTGAACACTGAAGCTTTCTTT	CASSLGPLNTEAFF
TRBV30	TRBD1	-	TRBJ1-6	TGTGCCTGGAGTGTACCACCTTGGGGGACAGCCAATTCACCCCTCCACTTT	CAWSVPPWGTANSPLHF
TRBV30	-	once	TRBJ2-1	TGTGCCTGGGGTTCTAAGGGGTTCTTC	CAWGSKGFF
TRBV6-5	TRBD1	-	TRBJ1-2	TGTGCCAGCAGGAGGGGACAGAGCTATGGCTACACCTTC	CASRRGQSYGYTF
TRBV6-1	-	-	TRBJ2-3	TGTGCCACCCCCTCGCGGGACGGTGCGCCAGATACGCAGTATTTT	CATPSRDGAPDTQYF
TRBV14	-	-	TRBJ2-5	TGTGCCAGCAGCAGGGGGGGTAAGGAGACCCAGTACTTC	CASSRGGKETQYF
TRBV5-6	-	-	TRBJ1-2	TGTGCCAGCAGCTTGGAAGTAGGCTATGGCTACACCTTC	CASSLEVGYGYTF
TRBV11-2	-	-	TRBJ1-2	TGTGCCAGCAGCTCCCGCGGGGGAGAATATGGCTACACCTTC	CASSSRGGEYGYTF
TRBV15	-	-	TRBJ1-1	TGTGCCACCAGCAGAGATAGAGGGCAGCTCACTGAAGCTTTCTTT	CATSRDRGQLTEAFF
TRBV7-9	TRBD1	once	TRBJ1-1	TGTGCCAGCAGCTTAGCGGGACAGGGAGGGACTGAAGCTTTCTTT	CASSLAGQGGTEAFF
TRBV2	-	-	TRBJ2-2	TGTGCCAGCAGCCTCATGACGCCGGGCACCGGGGAGCTGTTTTTT	CASSLMTPGTGELFF
TRBV10-3	-	few	TRBJ2-7	TGTGCCATCAGTGAGGGACTCGGGGGTCCCGACGAGCAGTACTTC	CAISEGLGGPDEQYF
TRBV5-1	TRBD1	-	TRBJ1-1	TGCGCCAGCAGCGCCGGGACAGGGGCTGAAGCTTTCTTT	CASSAGTGAEAFF
TRBV19	TRBD1	once	TRBJ1-2	TGTGCCAGTAGTCGTAGCCGGGACAGGGGGGGCTACACCTTC	CASSRSRDRGGYTF
TRBV7-6	-	-	TRBJ1-6	TGTGCCAGCGGGGGGAGCGGCTGGGAACTAAATTCACCCCTCCACTTT	CASGGSGWELNSPLHF
TRBV7-9	-	-	TRBJ2-5	TGTGCCAGTGCAAGGCAACAAGAGACCCAGTACTTC	CASARQQETQYF
TRBV7-2	TRBD1	-	TRBJ1-5	TGTGCCAGCAGCCCCCGGACAGGGGGCCTACAGCCCCAGCATTTT	CASSPRTGGLQPQHF
TRBV30	TRBD1	-	TRBJ1-5	TGTGCCTGGTGTGTTTGGGCAGGGGGGCTTGGGGGTCAGCCCCAGCATTTT	CAWCVWAGGLGGQPQHF
TRBV5-1	-	-	TRBJ1-3	TGCGCCAGCAGCTTGGACGGCAGACACTCTGGAAACACCATATATTTT	CASSLDGRHSGNTIYF
TRBV4-1	-	-	TRBJ2-7	TGCGCCAGCAGCCAGCACCCCGGGACACCCACCCTGCTGCGGGAGTCTCGCTACGAGCAGTACTTC	CASSQHPGTPTLLRESRYEQYF
TRBV6-6	-	-	TRBJ1-4	TGTGCCAGCAGTTACGGGACAGAAAAACTGTTTTTT	CASSYGTEKLFF
TRBV19	TRBD1	-	TRBJ2-3	TGTGCCAGTAGCTTTTGGACAGGGGCCGCAGGCACAGATACGCAGTATTTT	CASSFWTGAAGTDTQYF
TRBV30	TRBD1	-	TRBJ2-3	TGTGCCTGGAGTGTACTCAGGGGGAGAGGGACAGATACGCAGTATTTT	CAWSVLRGRGTDTQYF
TRBV19	-	-	TRBJ1-5	TGTGCCAGTAGTATCCCCGGCGGGGCCAGCGATCAGCCCCAGCATTTT	CASSIPGGASDQPQHF
TRBV5-8	-	-	TRBJ1-4	TGTGCCAGCAGCTTTGGGGGAGGGGGAGTGGATGAAAAACTGTTTTTT	CASSFGGGGVDEKLFF
TRBV28	-	once	TRBJ1-1	TGTGCCAGTAGGGCAGGGTCAATGAACACTGAAGCTTTCTTT	CASRAGSMNTEAFF
TRBV7-2	TRBD2	-	TRBJ2-7	TGTGCCAGCAGCTCACCCCCGGCGGGAGTAGGAGGAGAGCAGTACTTC	CASSSPPAGVGGEQYF
TRBV5-4	TRBD1	-	TRBJ2-6	TGTGCCAGCAGCTGGGGACAGGGCCGTGGGGCCAACGTCCTGACTTTC	CASSWGQGRGANVLTF
TRBV7-6	TRBD1	-	TRBJ1-6	TGTGCCAGCAGCTTAATGTTTAGACGGGACAGGGTAACCCATAATTCACCCCTCCACTTT	CASSLMFRRDRVTHNSPLHF
TRBV7-7	TRBD2	-	TRBJ2-1	TGTGCTAGCAGCCCGGGACTAGCGGCTGCGAATGAGCAGTTCTTC	CASSPGLAAANEQFF
TRBV5-1	-	-	TRBJ2-1	TGCGCCAGCAGCTTGGCCGGTAGCTCCTACAATGAGCAGTTCTTC	CASSLAGSSYNEQFF
TRBV19	TRBD2	-	TRBJ2-4	TGTGCCAGTAGTCCTGGGACTAGCGCGAACATTCAGTACTTC	CASSPGTSANIQYF
TRBV6-1	-	-	TRBJ1-5	TGTGCCAGCAGTGTCAGGGTTAACAATCAGCCCCAGCATTTT	CASSVRVNNQPQHF
TRBV2	-	large	TRBJ1-1	TGTGCCAGTTCCTACGACACTGAAGCTTTCTTT	CASSYDTEAFF
TRBV28	TRBD2	-	TRBJ2-1	TGTGCCAGCACCCCCCCGCTCTCTAGCGGGAGTTATGAGCAGTTCTTC	CASTPPLSSGSYEQFF
TRBV20-1	-	few	TRBJ1-2	TGCAGTGAAGGGCAGGGCTATGGCTACACCTTC	CSEGQGYGYTF
TRBV5-1	-	-	TRBJ2-3	TGCGCCAGCAGCTTGGTAGGCACAGATACGCAGTATTTT	CASSLVGTDTQYF
TRBV4-1	TRBD1	once	TRBJ1-2	TGCGCCAGCAGCCAATGGAGGCAGGGGGATTGGGGCTATGGCTACACCTTC	CASSQWRQGDWGYGYTF